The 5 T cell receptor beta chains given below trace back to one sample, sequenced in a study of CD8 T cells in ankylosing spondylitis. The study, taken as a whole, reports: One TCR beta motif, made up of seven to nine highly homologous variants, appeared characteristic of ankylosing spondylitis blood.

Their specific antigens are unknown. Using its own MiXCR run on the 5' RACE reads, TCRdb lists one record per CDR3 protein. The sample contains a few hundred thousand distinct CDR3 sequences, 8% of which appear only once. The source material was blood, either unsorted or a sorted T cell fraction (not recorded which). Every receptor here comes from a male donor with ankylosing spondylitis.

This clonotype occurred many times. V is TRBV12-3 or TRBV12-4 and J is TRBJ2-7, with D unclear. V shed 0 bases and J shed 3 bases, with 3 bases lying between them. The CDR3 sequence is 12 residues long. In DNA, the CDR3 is TGTGCCAGCAGTTTAGCCCGCTACGAGCAGTACTTC. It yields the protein CASSLARYEQYF.

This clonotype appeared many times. CDR3 bases: TGCGCCAGCAGCCAAGATGAGGCTAGCGGTACCTTCGTTATGGAGCAGTTCTTC. Its translation is CASSQDEASGTFVMEQFF. The chain couples TRBV4-1 to TRBJ2-1; 7 bases agree with TRBD2. Germline CDR1 MGHRA, CDR2 YSYEKL. V trimming: 0 bases; J trimming: 10 bases; junction bases outside the gene matches: 18. The CDR3 has 18 residues.

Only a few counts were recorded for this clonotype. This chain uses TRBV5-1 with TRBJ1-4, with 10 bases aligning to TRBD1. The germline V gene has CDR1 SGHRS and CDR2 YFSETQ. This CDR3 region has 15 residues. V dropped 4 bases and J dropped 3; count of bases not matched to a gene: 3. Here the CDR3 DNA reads TGCGCCAGCAGCGCCGACAGGGGGCCTAATGAAAAACTGTTTTTT. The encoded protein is CASSADRGPNEKLFF.

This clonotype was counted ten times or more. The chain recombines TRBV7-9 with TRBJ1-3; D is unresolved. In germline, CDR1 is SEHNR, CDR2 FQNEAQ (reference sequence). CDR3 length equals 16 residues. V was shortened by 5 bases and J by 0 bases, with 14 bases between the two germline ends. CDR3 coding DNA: TGTGCCAGCAGCCCCCGGAGGGTCAACTCTGGAAACACCATATATTTT. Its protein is CASSPRRVNSGNTIYF.

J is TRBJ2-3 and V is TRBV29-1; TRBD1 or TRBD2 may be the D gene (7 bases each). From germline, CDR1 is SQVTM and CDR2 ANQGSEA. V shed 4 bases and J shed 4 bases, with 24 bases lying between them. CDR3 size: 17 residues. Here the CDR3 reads CSVGGVWEGAVADTQYF. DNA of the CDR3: TGCAGCGTTGGTGGAGTTTGGGAGGGGGCCGTGGCAGATACGCAGTATTTT.